The T cell receptor beta chain under discussion was sequenced for a study of T cell responses to AZD1222 COVID-19 vaccine. Study-level points and caveats: Most donors were white British, females outnumbered males, and clonal diversity was possibly underestimated. Samples come after the peak T cell response, not at day 14. Nearly half of unique spike-specific TCRs reportedly avoided B.1.351 and B.1.1.7 mutated regions.

Pooled samples include second doses given at about 4 or 12 weeks. Generated by immunoSEQ multiplex PCR, the TCRdb table keeps only in-frame clones and is missing some. The sample lists about 180,000 clones; about 90% were seen once. Germline-derived CDR1 and CDR2 are KGHDR and SFDVKD. The CDR3 loop spans 14 amino acids. A word on this clone: Antigen unknown. One end of the junction varies from germline; a read error may be responsible.

The chain recombines TRBV24-1 with TRBJ1-2, with D hard to call. This TCR was sampled from an adult who received the AZD1222 COVID-19 vaccine. Sequenced material: peripheral blood, taken 28 days after the second AZD1222 dose. In DNA, the CDR3 is TGTGCCACCAGTGATGCGGGGAGGAACTCTGGCTACACCTTC. Translation gives CATSDAGRNSGYTF.